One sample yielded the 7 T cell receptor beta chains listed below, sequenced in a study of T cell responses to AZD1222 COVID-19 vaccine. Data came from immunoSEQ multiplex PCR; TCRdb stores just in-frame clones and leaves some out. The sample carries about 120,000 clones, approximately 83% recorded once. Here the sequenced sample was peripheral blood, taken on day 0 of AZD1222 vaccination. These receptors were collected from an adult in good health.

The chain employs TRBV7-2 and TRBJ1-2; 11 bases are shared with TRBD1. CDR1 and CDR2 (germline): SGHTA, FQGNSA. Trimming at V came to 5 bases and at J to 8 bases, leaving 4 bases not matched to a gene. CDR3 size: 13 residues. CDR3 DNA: TGTGCCAGCAGCGCGGGACAGGGGGTAGGCTACACCTTC. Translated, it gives CASSAGQGVGYTF.

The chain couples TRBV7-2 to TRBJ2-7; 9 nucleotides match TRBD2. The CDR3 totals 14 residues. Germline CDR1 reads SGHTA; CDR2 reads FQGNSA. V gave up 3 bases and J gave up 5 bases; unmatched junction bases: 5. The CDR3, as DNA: TGTGCCAGCAGCTTTAGCGGGAGTCTAGACGAGCAGTACTTC. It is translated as CASSFSGSLDEQYF. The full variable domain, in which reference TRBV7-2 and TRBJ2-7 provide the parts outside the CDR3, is GAGVSQSPSNKVTEKGKDVELRCDPISGHTALYWYRQSLGQGLEFLIYFQGNSAPDKSGLPSDRFSAERTGGSVSTLTIQRTQQEDSAVYLCASSFSGSLDEQYFGPGTRLTVT.

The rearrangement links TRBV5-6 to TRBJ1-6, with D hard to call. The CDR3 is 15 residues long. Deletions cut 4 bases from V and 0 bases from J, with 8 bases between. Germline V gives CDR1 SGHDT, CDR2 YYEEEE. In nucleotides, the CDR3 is TGTGCCAGCAGCCCCGTCAGCTCCTATAATTCACCCCTCCACTTT. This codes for CASSPVSSYNSPLHF.

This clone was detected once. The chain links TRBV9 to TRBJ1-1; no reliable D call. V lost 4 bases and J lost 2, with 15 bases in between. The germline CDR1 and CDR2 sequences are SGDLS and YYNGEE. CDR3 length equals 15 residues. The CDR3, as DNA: TGTGCCAGCAGCCCCCGAACAGAATTTAACACTGAAGCTTTCTTT. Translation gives CASSPRTEFNTEAFF.

The chain's CDR3 is CASSQGASYEQYF. The CDR3 DNA reads as TGTGCCAGCAGCCAAGGCGCATCCTACGAGCAGTACTTC. The chain recombines TRBV3-1 (or the pseudogene TRBV3-2) with TRBJ2-7; D unresolved. CDR3 size: 13 residues. Trimming removed 1 base from V and 1 base from J, with 5 bases in between. The germline gives CDR1 LGHDT, CDR2 YNNKEL (reference sequence).

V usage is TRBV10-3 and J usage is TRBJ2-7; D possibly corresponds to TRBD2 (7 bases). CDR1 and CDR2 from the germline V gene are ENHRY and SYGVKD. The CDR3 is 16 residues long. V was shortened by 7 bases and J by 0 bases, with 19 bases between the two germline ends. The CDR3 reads CAITGRGSTNSYEQYF. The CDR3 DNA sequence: TGTGCCATCACGGGGAGGGGGTCAACAAACTCCTACGAGCAGTACTTC.

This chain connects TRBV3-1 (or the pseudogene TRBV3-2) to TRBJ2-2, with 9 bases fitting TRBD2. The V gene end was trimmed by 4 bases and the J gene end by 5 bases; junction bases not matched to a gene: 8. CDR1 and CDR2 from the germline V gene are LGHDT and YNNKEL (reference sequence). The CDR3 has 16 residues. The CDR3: CASSPTGGRGTGELFF. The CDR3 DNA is TGTGCCAGCAGCCCCACCGGCGGGAGGGGGACCGGGGAGCTGTTTTTT.